What follows are 26 T cell receptor beta chains derived from one specimen sequenced in a study of cytomegalovirus exposure and HLA in healthy donors. A multiplex PCR was run with 60 Vbeta primers and 13 Jbeta primers. Profiled with immunoSEQ multiplex PCR; TCRdb holds only in-frame clones, not every one. Recorded for this sample: about 200,000 clones. The sample was PBMCs. Source of these receptors: a man aged 25 to 40 in good health and CMV-seronegative.

The chain uses TRBV18 and TRBJ2-6, with no clear D. Germline lookup yields CDR1 KGHSH and CDR2 LQKENI. The CDR3 covers 16 residues. V was shortened by 3 bases and J by 0 bases, with 9 bases between the two germline ends. The CDR3 DNA sequence: TGTGCCAGCTCACCGATGGCGGACTCTGGGGCCAACGTCCTGACTTTC. Translated: CASSPMADSGANVLTF.

In nucleotides, the CDR3 is TGCGCCAGCAGTACGAGACAGGGCAACTATGGCTACACCTTC. Amino acid sequence: CASSTRQGNYGYTF. This sequence joins TRBV10-1 and TRBJ1-2; 7 bases match TRBD1. Per germline, CDR1 WNHNN and CDR2 SYGVQD (reference sequence). J lost 2 bases, V lost 5 bases, and 5 bases had no gene match. This CDR3 contains 14 residues.

This chain uses TRBV18 with TRBJ2-1; the match to TRBD1 covers 7 bases. Germline CDR1 KGHSH, CDR2 LQKENI. V shed 3 bases, J shed 0 bases, and the junction held 8 bases outside the gene matches. This CDR3 has 17 residues. CDR3 in amino acids: CASSPGTAGSSYNEQFF. The DNA of the CDR3 is TGTGCCAGCTCACCGGGGACAGCCGGCAGCTCCTACAATGAGCAGTTCTTC.

The chain is built from TRBV19 and TRBJ1-5; D is ambiguous. The germline gives CDR1 LNHDA, CDR2 SQIVND (reference sequence). V lost 1 base, J lost 5 bases, and 12 bases lay in between. CDR3 length: 15 residues. For the CDR3, the DNA is TGTGCCAGTAGTATAGGGCGGGAAAACTATCAGCCCCAGCATTTT. Encoded protein: CASSIGRENYQPQHF.

The rearrangement uses TRBV19 and TRBJ2-2, with D possibly being TRBD2 (5 bases). Germline CDR1 LNHDA, CDR2 SQIVND (reference sequence). V lost 1 base and J 5 bases, leaving 11 bases between the germline ends. The CDR3 length is 15 residues. The DNA for the CDR3 is TGTGCCAGTAGTATAGGAGGGCCGTTTACCGGGGAGCTGTTTTTT. Its protein product is CASSIGGPFTGELFF.

The genes are TRBV10-3 and TRBJ2-7; D is perhaps TRBD2 (5 bases). The CDR3 has 12 residues. V shed 3 bases and J shed 5 bases, with 8 bases lying between them. CDR1 and CDR2 from the germline V gene are ENHRY and SYGVKD. The chain's CDR3 is CAISDRGHEQYF. The CDR3 bases are TGTGCCATCAGTGACCGGGGTCACGAGCAGTACTTC.

This chain uses TRBV6-5 with TRBJ2-7; perhaps TRBD1 as D (5 bases). Trimming removed 0 bases from V and 3 bases from J, with 12 bases in between. Germline V gives CDR1 MNHEY, CDR2 SVGAGI. The CDR3 runs to 15 residues. Written as DNA, the CDR3 is TGTGCCAGCAGTTACTCGATAGGCCAGGGCTACGAGCAGTACTTC. It codes for CASSYSIGQGYEQYF.

This CDR3 is CSVGKGLGNTEAFF. The CDR3 DNA is TGCAGCGTTGGGAAGGGACTTGGAAACACTGAAGCTTTCTTT. The V and J genes are TRBV29-1 and TRBJ1-1; D possibly corresponds to TRBD1 (5 bases). CDR3 length equals 14 residues. Deletions cut 4 bases from V and 2 bases from J, with 14 bases between. The germline CDR1 and CDR2 sequences are SQVTM and ANQGSEA.

J is TRBJ2-6 and V is TRBV4-1, with D perhaps matching TRBD2 (5 bases). CDR1 is MGHRA, CDR2 YSYEKL, per germline. CDR3 length: 16 residues. V lost 3 bases and J 0 bases, leaving 9 bases between the germline ends. Here the CDR3 reads CASSHTRDSGANVLTF. In nucleotides, the CDR3 is TGCGCCAGCAGCCATACCCGGGACTCTGGGGCCAACGTCCTGACTTTC.

The chain couples TRBV6-5 to TRBJ2-7, with 9 bases fitting TRBD1. This CDR3 has 14 amino acids. The junction had 4 bases not matched to a gene; V was cut back by 2 bases and J by 5 bases. Germline CDR1 and CDR2: MNHEY and SVGAGI. The CDR3 loop is CASSYDNRGHEQYF. The CDR3 DNA reads TGTGCCAGCAGTTACGATAACAGGGGGCACGAGCAGTACTTC.

The CDR3 bases are TGTGCCAGCAGTTTCAGGGGGCGCGCTAATGAAAAACTGTTTTTT. Protein sequence: CASSFRGRANEKLFF. The chain uses TRBV28 and TRBJ1-4; 8 bases are a match to TRBD1. CDR3 length: 15 residues. J lost 3 bases, V lost 3 bases, and 3 bases had no gene match. Germline V gene lookup returns CDR1 MDHEN and CDR2 SYDVKM.

The chain joins TRBV7-9 to TRBJ1-3; 7 nucleotides align to TRBD1. Germline assignment: CDR1 SEHNR and CDR2 FQNEAQ (reference sequence). This CDR3 is built from 16 residues. The junction had 5 bases not matched to a gene; V was cut back by 3 bases and J by 0 bases. This chain's CDR3 is CASSFTGQASGNTIYF. CDR3 nucleotides: TGTGCCAGCAGCTTCACAGGACAGGCCTCTGGAAACACCATATATTTT.

This sequence joins TRBV29-1 and TRBJ1-2; TRBD1 matches 8 bases. The CDR3 runs to 14 residues. V dropped 6 bases and J dropped 3; count of bases not matched to a gene: 9. Germline CDR1 is SQVTM and CDR2 is ANQGSEA. In DNA, the CDR3 is TGCAGCGTCCATAGACAGGGGCAAGACTATGGCTACACCTTC. This gives the protein CSVHRQGQDYGYTF.

This chain connects TRBV11-3 to TRBJ1-1; the match to TRBD1 covers 7 bases. CDR1 is SGHNT and CDR2 is YENEEA in the germline V gene. J gave up 1 base and V 4 bases, and 3 bases lay outside the gene matches. CDR3 length: 14 amino acids. The CDR3 loop reads CASSSRQGNTEAFF. CDR3 DNA sequence: TGTGCCAGCAGCTCTCGACAGGGGAACACTGAAGCTTTCTTT. Using reference TRBV11-3 and TRBJ1-1 for the parts outside the CDR3, the full variable domain is EAGVVQSPRYKIIEKKQPVAFWCNPISGHNTLYWYLQNLGQGPELLIRYENEEAVDDSQLPKDRFSAERLKGVDSTLKIQPAELGDSAVYLCASSSRQGNTEAFFGQGTRLTVV.

The chain combines TRBV19 with TRBJ1-1; TRBD1 agrees at 7 bases. This CDR3 is 15 amino acids long. J was trimmed by 3 bases and V by 6 bases; bases with no gene match: 10. Germline values: CDR1 LNHDA, CDR2 SQIVND (reference sequence). DNA of the CDR3: TGTGCCAGTAGGCAGGGGGTTTTCGGCTACACTGAAGCTTTCTTT. The encoded protein is CASRQGVFGYTEAFF. The variable domain in full, completed from reference TRBV19 and TRBJ1-1, reads DGGITQSPKYLFRKEGQNVTLSCEQNLNHDAMYWYRQDPGQGLRLIYYSQIVNDFQKGDIAEGYSVSREKKESFPLTVTSAQKNPTAFYLCASRQGVFGYTEAFFGQGTRLTVV.

Judged by frequency, this clone is medium-sized (0.01 to 0.1%). V usage is TRBV4-1 and J usage is TRBJ1-4; D is possibly TRBD1 (6 bases). The germline CDR1 and CDR2 sequences are MGHRA and YSYEKL. The V gene lost 0 bases and the J gene lost 0 bases, with 23 bases spanning the gap. CDR3 length equals 21 residues. The CDR3 sequence: CASSQDFYPTGQTATNEKLFF. As DNA, the CDR3 is TGCGCCAGCAGCCAAGATTTTTACCCCACAGGGCAGACGGCAACTAATGAAAAACTGTTTTTT.

This chain links TRBV30 with TRBJ1-1, with 7 bases lining up with TRBD1. CDR1 is GTSNPN and CDR2 is SVGIG in the germline V gene (reference sequence). The CDR3 is 15 residues long. Trimming removed 3 bases from V and 1 base from J; junction bases left unmatched: 8. CDR3 bases: TGTGCCTGGAGCCTCTTCGGGACAGCGAACACTGAAGCTTTCTTT. Translation gives CAWSLFGTANTEAFF. The full variable domain, in which reference TRBV30 and TRBJ1-1 provide the parts outside the CDR3, is SQTIHQWPATLVQPVGSPLSLECTVEGTSNPNLYWYRQAAGRGLQLLFYSVGIGQISSEVPQNLSASRPQDRQFILSSKKLLLSDSGFYLCAWSLFGTANTEAFFGQGTRLTVV.

This chain uses TRBV9 with TRBJ2-7; 9 bases are shared with TRBD1. The CDR3 consists of 15 residues. Per the germline V gene, CDR1 is SGDLS and CDR2 is YYNGEE. Unmatched junction bases numbered 7, after V lost 2 bases and J lost 4 bases. CDR3 nucleotide sequence: TGTGCCAGCAGCGTCTCCGGGACAGGGAAATACGAGCAGTACTTC. Protein: CASSVSGTGKYEQYF.

In the case of this clone: Other DNA variants within this sample encode the same CDR3. The chain joins TRBV5-1 to TRBJ1-1; 7 nucleotides align to TRBD1. There are 13 residues in the CDR3. The V and J ends lost 4 bases and 8 bases, in that order; junction bases with no gene match: 8. The germline V gene has CDR1 SGHRS and CDR2 YFSETQ. The CDR3 DNA reads as TGCGCCAGCAGCCCTGGGGGACAGATCGAAGCTTTCTTT. This encodes CASSPGGQIEAFF. Full variable domain (missing parts from reference TRBV5-1 and TRBJ1-1): KAGVTQTPRYLIKTRGQQVTLSCSPISGHRSVSWYQQTPGQGLQFLFEYFSETQRNKGNFPGRFSGRQFSNSRSEMNVSTLELGDSALYLCASSPGGQIEAFFGQGTRLTVV.

The V gene is TRBV9, the J gene TRBJ1-2; TRBD1 agrees at 7 bases. Trimming removed 4 bases from V and 4 bases from J; junction bases left unmatched: 10. Germline V gene data show CDR1 as SGDLS and CDR2 as YYNGEE. This CDR3 region has 15 residues. The CDR3 DNA follows: TGTGCCAGCAGCCAAATAGGACAGGACTCCTATGGCTACACCTTC. It specifies CASSQIGQDSYGYTF.

V usage is TRBV7-2 and J usage is TRBJ2-3; 10 bases are a match to TRBD2. J was trimmed by 6 bases and V by 9 bases; bases with no gene match: 6. The CDR3 is made up of 13 amino acids. Per the germline V gene, CDR1 is SGHTA and CDR2 is FQGNSA. In nucleotides, the CDR3 is TGTGCCAGGCAGCGGGGGGGTGGCGATACGCAGTATTTT. It is translated as CARQRGGGDTQYF. Based on the CDR3 plus reference TRBV7-2 and TRBJ2-3, the full variable domain is GAGVSQSPSNKVTEKGKDVELRCDPISGHTALYWYRQSLGQGLEFLIYFQGNSAPDKSGLPSDRFSAERTGGSVSTLTIQRTQQEDSAVYLCARQRGGGDTQYFGPGTRLTVL.

This sequence joins TRBV4-1 and TRBJ2-7, with 8 bases fitting TRBD2. The germline gives CDR1 MGHRA, CDR2 YSYEKL. There are 19 residues in the CDR3. Germline trimming cut 1 base from V and 2 bases from J; bases unmatched to any gene: 16. The CDR3 is CASSQVGGRRREAPYEQYF. The CDR3 DNA sequence: TGCGCCAGCAGCCAAGTTGGGGGAAGGAGGCGGGAGGCCCCCTACGAGCAGTACTTC.

CDR3 in amino acids: CSGRQGSQETQYF. Here the CDR3 DNA reads TGCAGCGGTAGACAGGGATCTCAAGAGACCCAGTACTTC. The genes are TRBV29-1 and TRBJ2-5; TRBD1 aligns across 7 bases. Germline V gives CDR1 SQVTM, CDR2 ANQGSEA. V was clipped by 7 bases and J by 2 bases; unmatched bases: 7. The CDR3 contains 13 residues.

This chain links TRBV5-4 with TRBJ2-2, with D possibly matching TRBD1 (6 bases). Germline CDR1 SGHNT, CDR2 YYREEE (reference sequence). This CDR3 is 16 amino acids long. The ends were cut back, 0 bases at V and 5 bases at J, with 14 bases in the middle. Here the CDR3 reads CASSLGGRIVTGELFF. DNA of the CDR3: TGTGCCAGCAGCTTGGGGGGGCGAATAGTGACCGGGGAGCTGTTTTTT.

This rearrangement joins TRBV18 to TRBJ1-5, with D possibly being TRBD1 (6 bases). The germline V and J ends were trimmed by 3 bases and 11 bases, with 23 bases remaining between them. This CDR3 contains 16 residues. The germline V gene encodes CDR1 KGHSH and CDR2 LQKENI. CDR3 sequence (DNA): TGTGCCAGCTCACCGAATCAACAGGGCAGTTCCCGGGCCCAGCATTTT. This gives the protein CASSPNQQGSSRAQHF.

The chain has TRBV28 and TRBJ1-5; a possible D gene is TRBD1 (5 bases). The V end was cut by 8 bases, the J end by 0 bases, with 17 bases between. From germline, CDR1 is MDHEN and CDR2 SYDVKM. The CDR3 has 16 amino acids. The CDR3 nucleotides are TGTGCCAGCCTAGGGGCCGGGGGAGTTAGCAATCAGCCCCAGCATTTT. It encodes CASLGAGGVSNQPQHF.